This is a list of T cell receptor beta chains from one sample in a study of T cells expressing NK-cell markers. TCRdb derives one entry per CDR3 protein from the 5' RACE reads, leaving out DNA. Recorded for this sample: a few hundred thousand distinct CDR3 sequences. The specimen sequenced was blood T cells: a sorted CD56 or NKG2C T cell subset, CD4+ or CD8+ T cells, or bulk PBMC T cells (not recorded which). These receptors all stem from a woman between 50 and 59 years old in good health. Both conserved end residues are part of each CDR3. The order of the fields is V gene, J gene, CDR3 protein.

V gene: TRBV5-1
J gene: TRBJ2-2
CDR3 protein: CASSKNSAGELFF

V gene: TRBV20-1
J gene: TRBJ2-1
CDR3 protein: CSASHLSGSLGEQFF

V gene: TRBV5-6
J gene: TRBJ2-3
CDR3 protein: CASSLASRLSTDTQYF

V gene: TRBV5-1
J gene: TRBJ2-1
CDR3 protein: CASSFSETTSYNEQFF

V gene: TRBV4-1
J gene: TRBJ2-1
CDR3 protein: CASSQEGPTSAQYNEQFF

V gene: TRBV28
J gene: TRBJ2-7
CDR3 protein: CASSLQVYEQYF

V gene: TRBV24-1
J gene: TRBJ2-6
CDR3 protein: CATTAGTAGANVLTF

V gene: TRBV25-1
J gene: TRBJ2-7
CDR3 protein: CASSELIGQGLGEQYF

V gene: TRBV5-5
J gene: TRBJ2-2
CDR3 protein: CASSLRLAETGELFF

V gene: TRBV5-4
J gene: TRBJ2-3
CDR3 protein: CASSSGVYGTDTQYF

V gene: TRBV7-3
J gene: TRBJ2-1
CDR3 protein: CASSAGLAGVHSYNEQFF

V gene: TRBV12-3/TRBV12-4
J gene: TRBJ1-2
CDR3 protein: CASSLTGFPGYTF

V gene: TRBV7-9
J gene: TRBJ2-2
CDR3 protein: CASSLRGALNTGELFF

V gene: TRBV12-3/TRBV12-4
J gene: TRBJ2-7
CDR3 protein: CASSFLEGGEQYF

V gene: TRBV15
J gene: TRBJ2-1
CDR3 protein: CATGGSSYNEQFF

V gene: TRBV7-3
J gene: TRBJ2-5
CDR3 protein: CASSLTPTQIQETQYF

V gene: TRBV5-5
J gene: TRBJ2-1
CDR3 protein: CASSTTHRATLYNEQFF

V gene: TRBV27
J gene: TRBJ1-1
CDR3 protein: CASSLRGKGTEAFF

V gene: TRBV10-3
J gene: TRBJ2-7
CDR3 protein: CAISVPGPQSPHEQYF

V gene: TRBV20-1
J gene: TRBJ2-1
CDR3 protein: CSARGPASVNEQFF

V gene: TRBV12-3/TRBV12-4
J gene: TRBJ1-2
CDR3 protein: CASSRGTAIKGYTF

V gene: TRBV24-1
J gene: TRBJ2-1
CDR3 protein: CATSDPTSGRANEQFF

V gene: TRBV20-1
J gene: TRBJ2-1
CDR3 protein: CSARRPAGRGNEQFF

V gene: TRBV4-2
J gene: TRBJ2-5
CDR3 protein: CASSQGASGQETQYF

V gene: TRBV24-1
J gene: TRBJ2-1
CDR3 protein: CATSDPGGPGNEQFF

V gene: TRBV2
J gene: TRBJ1-2
CDR3 protein: CASSVNNPNYGYTF

V gene: TRBV20-1
J gene: TRBJ1-1
CDR3 protein: CSAGPKDTEAFF

V gene: TRBV12-3/TRBV12-4
J gene: TRBJ2-1
CDR3 protein: CASSAREFNEQFF

V gene: TRBV5-1
J gene: TRBJ2-1
CDR3 protein: CASSLVVAGMSSYNEQFF

V gene: TRBV4-2
J gene: TRBJ2-3
CDR3 protein: CASSPQTSGNADTQYF

V gene: TRBV29-1
J gene: TRBJ2-3
CDR3 protein: CSAPPGSPTDTQYF

V gene: TRBV9
J gene: TRBJ2-2
CDR3 protein: CASSVSTSGNTGELFF

V gene: TRBV19
J gene: TRBJ2-7
CDR3 protein: CASRTSFGEQYF

V gene: TRBV6-5
J gene: TRBJ1-2
CDR3 protein: CASSYSREGLTGYTF

V gene: TRBV20-1
J gene: TRBJ1-3
CDR3 protein: CSARAGGNPTGNTIYF

V gene: TRBV3-1
J gene: TRBJ2-5
CDR3 protein: CASSHLGGQETQYF